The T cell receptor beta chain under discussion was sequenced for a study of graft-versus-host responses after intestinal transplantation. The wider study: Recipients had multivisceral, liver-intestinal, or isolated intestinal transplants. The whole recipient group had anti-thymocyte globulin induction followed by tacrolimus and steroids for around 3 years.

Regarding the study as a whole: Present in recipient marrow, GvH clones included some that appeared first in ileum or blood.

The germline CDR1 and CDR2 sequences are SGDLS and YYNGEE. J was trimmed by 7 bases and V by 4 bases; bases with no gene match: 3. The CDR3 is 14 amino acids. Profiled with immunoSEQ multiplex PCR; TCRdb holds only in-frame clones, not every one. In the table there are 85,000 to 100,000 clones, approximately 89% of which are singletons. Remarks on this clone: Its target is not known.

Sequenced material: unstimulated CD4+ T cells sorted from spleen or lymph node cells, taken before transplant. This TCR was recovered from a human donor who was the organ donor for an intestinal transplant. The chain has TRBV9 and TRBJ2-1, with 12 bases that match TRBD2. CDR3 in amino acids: CASSPGTSGNEQFF. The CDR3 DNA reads TGTGCCAGCAGCCCCGGGACTAGCGGGAATGAGCAGTTCTTC.